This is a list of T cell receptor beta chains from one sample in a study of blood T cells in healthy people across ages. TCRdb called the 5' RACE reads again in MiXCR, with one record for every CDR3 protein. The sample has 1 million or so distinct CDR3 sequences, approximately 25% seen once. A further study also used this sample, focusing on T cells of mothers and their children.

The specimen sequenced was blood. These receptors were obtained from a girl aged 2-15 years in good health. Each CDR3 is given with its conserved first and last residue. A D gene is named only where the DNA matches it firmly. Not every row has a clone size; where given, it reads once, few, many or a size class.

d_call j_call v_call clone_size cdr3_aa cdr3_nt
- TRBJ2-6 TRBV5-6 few CASSRPTSGANVLTF TGTGCCAGCAGCAGGCCTACTTCTGGGGCCAACGTCCTGACTTTC
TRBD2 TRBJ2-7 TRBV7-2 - CASSLTSGGSSTFSYEQYF TGTGCCAGCAGTTTGACTAGCGGGGGATCTTCTACCTTCTCCTACGAGCAGTACTTC
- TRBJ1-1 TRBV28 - CASSLGMGTTGNTEAFF TGTGCCAGCAGTCTCGGGATGGGGACTACAGGGAACACTGAAGCTTTCTTT
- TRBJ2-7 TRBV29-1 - CSVGQVNHYEQYF TGCAGCGTTGGACAGGTCAATCACTACGAGCAGTACTTC
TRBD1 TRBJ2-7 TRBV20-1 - CSARDRFNYEQYF TGCAGTGCCAGGGACAGGTTCAACTACGAGCAGTACTTC
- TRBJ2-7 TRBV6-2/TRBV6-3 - CASNQGTYEQYF TGTGCCAGCAACCAGGGGACCTACGAGCAGTACTTC
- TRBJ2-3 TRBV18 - CASSPMEKVETQYF TGTGCCAGCTCACCGATGGAAAAGGTAGAAACGCAGTATTTT
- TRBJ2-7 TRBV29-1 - CSVVTAYEQYF TGCAGCGTTGTGACAGCCTACGAGCAGTACTTC
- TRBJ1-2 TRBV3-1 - CASSQEGGGHGYTF TGTGCCAGCAGCCAAGAGGGAGGGGGTCATGGCTACACCTTC
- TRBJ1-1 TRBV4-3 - CASSHGGGTEAFF TGCGCCAGCAGCCATGGGGGGGGGACTGAAGCTTTCTTT
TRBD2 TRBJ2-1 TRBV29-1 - CSVGVAGSLNEQFF TGCAGCGTTGGGGTAGCGGGAAGTTTGAATGAGCAGTTCTTC
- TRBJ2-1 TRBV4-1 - CASSQVRFLGDEQFF TGCGCCAGCAGCCAAGTTAGGTTCCTCGGCGATGAGCAGTTCTTC